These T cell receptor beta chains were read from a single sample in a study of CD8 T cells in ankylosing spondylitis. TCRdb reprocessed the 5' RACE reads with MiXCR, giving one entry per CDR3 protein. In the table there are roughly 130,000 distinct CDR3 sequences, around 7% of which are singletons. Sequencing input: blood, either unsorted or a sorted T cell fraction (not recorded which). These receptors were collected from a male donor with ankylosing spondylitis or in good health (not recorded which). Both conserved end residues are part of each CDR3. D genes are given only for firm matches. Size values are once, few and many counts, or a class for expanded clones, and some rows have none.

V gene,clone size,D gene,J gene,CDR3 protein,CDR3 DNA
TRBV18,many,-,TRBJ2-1,CASSPVPGGSYNEQFF,TGTGCCAGCTCACCAGTCCCGGGGGGCAGCTACAATGAGCAGTTCTTC
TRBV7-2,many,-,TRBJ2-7,CASSLAGPTGSIYEQYF,TGTGCCAGCAGCTTAGCGGGCCCCACAGGATCGATTTACGAGCAGTACTTC
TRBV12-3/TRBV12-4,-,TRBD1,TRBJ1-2,CASRRQGAGYGYTF,TGTGCCAGCAGACGACAGGGGGCAGGATATGGCTACACCTTC
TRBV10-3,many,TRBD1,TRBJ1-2,CAISGDRDGGYTF,TGTGCCATCAGTGGGGACAGGGACGGGGGCTACACCTTC
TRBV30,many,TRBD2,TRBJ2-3,CAWSIAGGPTDTQYF,TGTGCCTGGAGTATAGCGGGGGGGCCCACAGATACGCAGTATTTT
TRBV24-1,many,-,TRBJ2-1,CATSDLYSTEQFF,TGTGCCACCAGTGATCTTTATTCTACCGAGCAGTTCTTC
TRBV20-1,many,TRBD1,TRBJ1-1,CSARQGNTEAFF,TGCAGTGCCAGACAGGGGAACACTGAAGCTTTCTTT
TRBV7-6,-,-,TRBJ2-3,CASSAEWTDTQYF,TGTGCCAGCAGCGCCGAGTGGACAGATACGCAGTATTTT
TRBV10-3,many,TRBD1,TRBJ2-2,CAISGDRGRANTGELFF,TGTGCCATCAGTGGAGACAGGGGCAGGGCGAACACCGGGGAGCTGTTTTTT
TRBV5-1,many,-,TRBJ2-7,CASSWGQGDLPYEQYF,TGCGCCAGCAGCTGGGGACAAGGAGACCTCCCCTACGAGCAGTACTTC
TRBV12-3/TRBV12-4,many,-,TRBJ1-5,CASRDEAGQPQHF,TGTGCCAGCAGGGACGAGGCAGGTCAGCCCCAGCATTTT
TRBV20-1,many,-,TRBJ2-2,CSVRRLLVGDTGELFF,TGCAGTGTGAGGAGGCTGTTAGTAGGAGACACCGGGGAGCTGTTTTTT
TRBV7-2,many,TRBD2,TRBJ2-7,CASSLGLATGAEQYF,TGTGCCAGCAGCTTGGGACTAGCGACAGGAGCGGAGCAGTACTTC
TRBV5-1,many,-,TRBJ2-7,CASSLRAPYEQYF,TGCGCCAGCAGCTTGCGGGCCCCCTACGAGCAGTACTTC
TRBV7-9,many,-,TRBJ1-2,CASSPRGGSGYTF,TGTGCCAGCAGCCCAAGGGGGGGAAGCGGCTACACCTTC
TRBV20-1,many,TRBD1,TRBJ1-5,CSARGQPLSNQPQHF,TGCAGTGCTCGGGGACAGCCTTTGAGCAATCAGCCCCAGCATTTT
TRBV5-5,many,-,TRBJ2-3,CASSLGVTSTDTQYF,TGTGCCAGCAGCTTGGGAGTTACGAGCACAGATACGCAGTATTTT
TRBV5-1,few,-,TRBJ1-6,CASSLGGGGNSPLHF,TGCGCCAGCAGCTTGGGAGGCGGGGGTAATTCACCCCTCCACTTT
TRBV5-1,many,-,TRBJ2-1,CASSFRQQDNEQFF,TGCGCCAGCAGCTTCCGACAGCAAGACAATGAGCAGTTCTTC
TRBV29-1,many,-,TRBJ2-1,CSGIGGTVYNEQFF,TGCAGCGGGATAGGGGGGACAGTCTACAATGAGCAGTTCTTC
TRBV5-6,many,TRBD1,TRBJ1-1,CASSLQGVNTEAFF,TGTGCCAGCAGCTTACAGGGGGTGAACACTGAAGCTTTCTTT
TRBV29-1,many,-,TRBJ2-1,CSAGLFWDEQFF,TGCAGCGCCGGACTCTTTTGGGATGAGCAGTTCTTC
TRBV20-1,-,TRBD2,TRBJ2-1,CSGRAPGLAGGSSYNEQFF,TGCAGTGGTCGGGCTCCGGGACTAGCGGGAGGTAGCTCCTACAATGAGCAGTTCTTC
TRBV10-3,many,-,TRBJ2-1,CAIRDAGAEQFF,TGTGCCATCAGAGACGCAGGGGCCGAGCAGTTCTTC
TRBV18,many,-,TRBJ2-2,CASSPHATGELFF,TGTGCCAGCTCACCGCACGCCACCGGGGAGCTGTTTTTT
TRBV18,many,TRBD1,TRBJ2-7,CASSPPGQGGYEQYF,TGTGCCAGCTCACCGCCGGGACAGGGGGGTTACGAGCAGTACTTC
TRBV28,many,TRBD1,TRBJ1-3,CASSFRGRHTIYF,TGTGCCAGCAGTTTCAGGGGGCGGCACACCATATATTTT
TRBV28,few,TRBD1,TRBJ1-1,CASSPLQGSTEAFF,TGTGCCAGCAGTCCCCTACAGGGGTCCACTGAAGCTTTCTTT
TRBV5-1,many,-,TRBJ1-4,CASSLGTVTTNEKLFF,TGCGCCAGCAGCTTGGGGACGGTGACAACTAATGAAAAACTGTTTTTT
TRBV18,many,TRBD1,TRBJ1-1,CASSRRGQGNTEAFF,TGTGCCAGCTCACGCCGAGGACAGGGTAACACTGAAGCTTTCTTT
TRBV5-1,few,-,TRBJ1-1,CASSLGRSNTEAFF,TGCGCCAGCAGCTTGGGACGATCGAACACTGAAGCTTTCTTT
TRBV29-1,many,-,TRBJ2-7,CSVAGPAYEQYF,TGCAGCGTTGCAGGGCCTGCCTACGAGCAGTACTTC
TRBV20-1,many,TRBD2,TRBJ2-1,CSARFHAGTRYEQFF,TGCAGTGCTAGATTCCATGCCGGGACTAGGTATGAGCAGTTCTTC
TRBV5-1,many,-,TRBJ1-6,CASSQGMGASSYNSPLHF,TGCGCCAGCAGCCAGGGAATGGGGGCGAGCTCCTATAATTCACCCCTCCACTTT
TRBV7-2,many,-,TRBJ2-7,CASSSPGNEQYF,TGTGCCAGCAGCTCCCCAGGGAACGAGCAGTACTTC
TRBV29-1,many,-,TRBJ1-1,CSARDLNTEAFF,TGCAGCGCTAGGGACCTAAACACTGAAGCTTTCTTT
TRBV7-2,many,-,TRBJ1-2,CASSLRGGGLTYGYTF,TGTGCCAGCAGCCTCCGGGGTGGGGGCCTAACCTATGGCTACACCTTC
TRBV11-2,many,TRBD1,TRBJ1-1,CASSSLRTGRRTEAFF,TGTGCCAGCAGCTCCCTTAGGACAGGTAGACGTACTGAAGCTTTCTTT